This is a list of T cell receptor beta chains from one sample in a study of T-cell memory formation after mild COVID-19. TCRdb reanalysed the 5' RACE reads using MiXCR and keeps one entry per CDR3 protein. The profile shows about 84,000 distinct CDR3 sequences, approximately 14% of them singletons. The sequenced sample consisted of PBMCs or a T cell subset sorted from them (not recorded which). These receptors all stem from an adult woman who had mild COVID-19 (a few samples of this study predate the infection). Cell type and time point are not known. CDR3s include the opening cysteine and the closing phenylalanine or tryptophan. D genes are given only for firm matches. Some rows have no size entry. The others give once, few or many, or a class for an expanded clone.

d_gene: .
abundance: few
j_gene: TRBJ2-7
v_gene: TRBV5-6
CDR3nt: TGTGCCAGCAGCTTGGGCCAGGGAAGACGCGAGCAGTACTTC
CDR3aa: CASSLGQGRREQYF

d_gene: TRBD1
abundance: many
j_gene: TRBJ2-7
v_gene: TRBV7-2
CDR3nt: TGTGCCAGCAGAGGACTGGGACAGGGGACCTACGAGCAGTACTTC
CDR3aa: CASRGLGQGTYEQYF

d_gene: .
abundance: .
j_gene: TRBJ2-1
v_gene: TRBV12-3/TRBV12-4
CDR3nt: TGTGCCAGCATCACCACCAGGGGGGGCAATGAGCAGTTCTTC
CDR3aa: CASITTRGGNEQFF

d_gene: TRBD2
abundance: .
j_gene: TRBJ2-3
v_gene: TRBV28
CDR3nt: TGTGCCAGCAGTTTCAACGGGAGGACAGATACGCAGTATTTT
CDR3aa: CASSFNGRTDTQYF

d_gene: .
abundance: .
j_gene: TRBJ1-1
v_gene: TRBV11-3
CDR3nt: TGTGCCAGCAGCTTAGATCGGGCGGGGGCCGCTGAAGCTTTCTTT
CDR3aa: CASSLDRAGAAEAFF

d_gene: .
abundance: few
j_gene: TRBJ1-5
v_gene: TRBV29-1
CDR3nt: TGCAGCGTTAGGGGGACTGCCACCAATCAGCCCCAGCATTTT
CDR3aa: CSVRGTATNQPQHF

d_gene: TRBD2
abundance: few
j_gene: TRBJ2-7
v_gene: TRBV2
CDR3nt: TGTGCCAGCTGTCCCTCAGCGGGATGCTCCTACGAGCAGTACTTC
CDR3aa: CASCPSAGCSYEQYF

d_gene: TRBD2
abundance: many
j_gene: TRBJ2-7
v_gene: TRBV7-4
CDR3nt: TGTGCCAGCAGCTTAGCCCGCTTCACGAGCGGGGCCAACTACGAGCAGTACTTC
CDR3aa: CASSLARFTSGANYEQYF

d_gene: TRBD2
abundance: .
j_gene: TRBJ2-1
v_gene: TRBV20-1
CDR3nt: TGCAGTGCTAGGACACCGGGACTAGCGGGGGAATCCTACAATGAGCAGTTCTTC
CDR3aa: CSARTPGLAGESYNEQFF

d_gene: TRBD2
abundance: .
j_gene: TRBJ2-7
v_gene: TRBV4-3
CDR3nt: TGCGCCAGCAGCCAAGATTTTGGAGCTAGCGGATCCTACGAGCAGTACTTC
CDR3aa: CASSQDFGASGSYEQYF

d_gene: .
abundance: .
j_gene: TRBJ2-2
v_gene: TRBV11-3
CDR3nt: TGTGCCAGCAGCTTATTAAGGAACACCCCCGCGAACACCGGGGAGCTGTTTTTT
CDR3aa: CASSLLRNTPANTGELFF

d_gene: .
abundance: .
j_gene: TRBJ2-1
v_gene: TRBV5-4
CDR3nt: TGTGCCAGCAGCTTGGTACAGGCGGTGACCCAAAATGAGCAGTTCTTC
CDR3aa: CASSLVQAVTQNEQFF

d_gene: TRBD2
abundance: .
j_gene: TRBJ2-2
v_gene: TRBV13
CDR3nt: TGTGCCAGCAGCTGGACTAGCGGGAGGGTCGCGAACACCGGGGAGCTGTTTTTT
CDR3aa: CASSWTSGRVANTGELFF

d_gene: .
abundance: few
j_gene: TRBJ2-3
v_gene: TRBV19
CDR3nt: TGTGCCATTGGGGGAGCCACAGATACGCAGTATTTT
CDR3aa: CAIGGATDTQYF

d_gene: .
abundance: many
j_gene: TRBJ2-5
v_gene: TRBV20-1
CDR3nt: TGCAGTGCTACTCAGGGCCCTCGGGAGACCCAGTACTTC
CDR3aa: CSATQGPRETQYF

d_gene: .
abundance: .
j_gene: TRBJ2-7
v_gene: TRBV30
CDR3nt: TGTGCCTGGAGTCACCCGACAGGAACGGCTAGCGGAAGGATCTACGAGCAGTACTTC
CDR3aa: CAWSHPTGTASGRIYEQYF

d_gene: TRBD2
abundance: few
j_gene: TRBJ2-3
v_gene: TRBV7-3
CDR3nt: TGTGCCAGCAGCCCATCGAGCCGAGCGGGGTTTAGCACAGATACGCAGTATTTT
CDR3aa: CASSPSSRAGFSTDTQYF

d_gene: TRBD2
abundance: .
j_gene: TRBJ2-1
v_gene: TRBV2
CDR3nt: TGTGCCAGCAGTGGGGGACTAGAGCGGTTCCATGAGCAGTTCTTC
CDR3aa: CASSGGLERFHEQFF

d_gene: .
abundance: many
j_gene: TRBJ1-1
v_gene: TRBV7-9
CDR3nt: TGTGCCAGCAGCTTAGGAAGCACTGAAGCTTTCTTT
CDR3aa: CASSLGSTEAFF

d_gene: .
abundance: many
j_gene: TRBJ2-3
v_gene: TRBV5-1
CDR3nt: TGCGCCAGCAGCCCCCCCGGGGGTATCACAGATACGCAGTATTTT
CDR3aa: CASSPPGGITDTQYF

d_gene: .
abundance: few
j_gene: TRBJ2-3
v_gene: TRBV7-9
CDR3nt: TGTGCCAGCAGCGCCGGGGACCTAGGTTTCCCGAATACGCAGTATTTT
CDR3aa: CASSAGDLGFPNTQYF

d_gene: .
abundance: few
j_gene: TRBJ2-2
v_gene: TRBV4-1
CDR3nt: TGCGCCAGCAGCCTAGCTAGTTCAGTCACCGGGGAGCTGTTTTTT
CDR3aa: CASSLASSVTGELFF

d_gene: .
abundance: .
j_gene: TRBJ2-7
v_gene: TRBV4-3
CDR3nt: TGCGCCAGCAGCCAAGCCCACCTGGGACGGGGGTACTACGAGCAGTACTTC
CDR3aa: CASSQAHLGRGYYEQYF

d_gene: .
abundance: few
j_gene: TRBJ2-7
v_gene: TRBV20-1
CDR3nt: TGCAGTGCTAGAGATGTACGTCACTACGAGCAGTACTTC
CDR3aa: CSARDVRHYEQYF

d_gene: .
abundance: .
j_gene: TRBJ2-5
v_gene: TRBV13
CDR3nt: TGTGCCAGCAGCTTATCCCCGGGGCAAGAGACCCAGTACTTC
CDR3aa: CASSLSPGQETQYF

d_gene: TRBD1
abundance: .
j_gene: TRBJ2-7
v_gene: TRBV30
CDR3nt: TGTGCCTGGAGTAGGGGGACAGGGCGCTACGAGCAGTACTTC
CDR3aa: CAWSRGTGRYEQYF

d_gene: TRBD1
abundance: few
j_gene: TRBJ2-7
v_gene: TRBV20-1
CDR3nt: TGCAGTGCATTGGACAGGGGGCCCTACGAGCAGTACTTC
CDR3aa: CSALDRGPYEQYF

d_gene: .
abundance: .
j_gene: TRBJ1-1
v_gene: TRBV5-1
CDR3nt: TGCGCCAGCAGCTTTTTCTACGACAGCGGCGACACTGAAGCTTTCTTT
CDR3aa: CASSFFYDSGDTEAFF

d_gene: .
abundance: .
j_gene: TRBJ2-7
v_gene: TRBV2
CDR3nt: TGTGCCAGCAGTGACGTGGTCTACGAGCAGTACTTC
CDR3aa: CASSDVVYEQYF

d_gene: .
abundance: .
j_gene: TRBJ2-7
v_gene: TRBV5-6
CDR3nt: TGTGCCAGCAGCCTATGGGTACCAGCGGTCTACGAGCAGTACTTC
CDR3aa: CASSLWVPAVYEQYF

d_gene: .
abundance: .
j_gene: TRBJ1-1
v_gene: TRBV9
CDR3nt: TGTGCCAGCAGCGCCGTCCGGGACCCGAACACTGAAGCTTTCTTT
CDR3aa: CASSAVRDPNTEAFF

d_gene: .
abundance: .
j_gene: TRBJ2-3
v_gene: TRBV6-5
CDR3nt: TGTGCCAGCACCATCGGGGTTACGCAGTATTTT
CDR3aa: CASTIGVTQYF

d_gene: .
abundance: few
j_gene: TRBJ2-7
v_gene: TRBV7-9
CDR3nt: TGTGCCAGCAGCTTTCCTCCAGGGGAAGAGCAGTACTTC
CDR3aa: CASSFPPGEEQYF

d_gene: TRBD1
abundance: few
j_gene: TRBJ1-2
v_gene: TRBV4-3
CDR3nt: TGCGCCAGCAGCCAAGAAAGACAGGGGCCTTCCATGTATGGCTACACCTTC
CDR3aa: CASSQERQGPSMYGYTF

d_gene: .
abundance: few
j_gene: TRBJ1-1
v_gene: TRBV12-3/TRBV12-4
CDR3nt: TGTGCCAGCAGTTTTGGGGGCTGGGGCACTGAAGCTTTCTTT
CDR3aa: CASSFGGWGTEAFF

d_gene: TRBD2
abundance: few
j_gene: TRBJ2-7
v_gene: TRBV20-1
CDR3nt: TGCAGTGCTAGAGATTTCCGGGGGGAGTCCTACGAGCAGTACTTC
CDR3aa: CSARDFRGESYEQYF

d_gene: .
abundance: few
j_gene: TRBJ2-1
v_gene: TRBV3-1
CDR3nt: TGTGCCAGCAGCCAAGCAGGGCGCTATCGTAATGAGCAGTTCTTC
CDR3aa: CASSQAGRYRNEQFF

d_gene: TRBD2
abundance: few
j_gene: TRBJ2-1
v_gene: TRBV11-2
CDR3nt: TGTGCCAGCAGCTTAGGACAACGGGGGGGCCCCAATGAGCAGTTCTTC
CDR3aa: CASSLGQRGGPNEQFF

d_gene: TRBD1
abundance: .
j_gene: TRBJ2-7
v_gene: TRBV20-1
CDR3nt: TGCAGTGCTACGGAGGGACAGGGGTATACCTACGAGCAGTACTTC
CDR3aa: CSATEGQGYTYEQYF

d_gene: TRBD1
abundance: many
j_gene: TRBJ1-2
v_gene: TRBV5-6
CDR3nt: TGTGCCAGCAGCTTGGCCCGGGACAGGGGGCGCCTAGACTATGGCTACACCTTC
CDR3aa: CASSLARDRGRLDYGYTF

d_gene: .
abundance: few
j_gene: TRBJ2-1
v_gene: TRBV7-8
CDR3nt: TGTGCCAGCAGCTTATCCTCTAACCAAGTCGAGCAGTTCTTC
CDR3aa: CASSLSSNQVEQFF

d_gene: .
abundance: few
j_gene: TRBJ2-7
v_gene: TRBV2
CDR3nt: TGTGCCAGCAGTGAAGGCGGGTTGAGCTCCTACGAGCAGTACTTC
CDR3aa: CASSEGGLSSYEQYF

d_gene: .
abundance: many
j_gene: TRBJ2-7
v_gene: TRBV5-1
CDR3nt: TGCGCCAGCAGCTCCCCGACAGCGCGCTACGAGCAGTACTTC
CDR3aa: CASSSPTARYEQYF

d_gene: TRBD2
abundance: few
j_gene: TRBJ2-1
v_gene: TRBV7-9
CDR3nt: TGTGCCAGCAGCCCGACCCGGGGGGCCTACAATGAGCAGTTCTTC
CDR3aa: CASSPTRGAYNEQFF

d_gene: .
abundance: once
j_gene: TRBJ1-3
v_gene: TRBV4-1
CDR3nt: TGCGCCAGCAGCCAAGTTCGCGGAAACACCATATATTTT
CDR3aa: CASSQVRGNTIYF

d_gene: TRBD1
abundance: few
j_gene: TRBJ1-2
v_gene: TRBV5-1
CDR3nt: TGCGCCAGCAGTTATGGACAGGGGCTTGGCTACACCTTC
CDR3aa: CASSYGQGLGYTF

d_gene: TRBD1
abundance: few
j_gene: TRBJ2-1
v_gene: TRBV9
CDR3nt: TGTGCCAGCAGCGCCGACTTCATTACGGGACAGGGGAACAATGAGCAGTTCTTC
CDR3aa: CASSADFITGQGNNEQFF

d_gene: .
abundance: .
j_gene: TRBJ1-5
v_gene: TRBV7-9
CDR3nt: TGTGCCAGCAGCTCTGGGCAGGATAGCAATCAGCCCCAGCATTTT
CDR3aa: CASSSGQDSNQPQHF

d_gene: .
abundance: .
j_gene: TRBJ2-7
v_gene: TRBV21-1
CDR3nt: TGTGCCAGCAGCAAAGATGCGAGGACAGGGGGCTCCTACGAGCAGTACTTC
CDR3aa: CASSKDARTGGSYEQYF